The clone carrying this T cell receptor (beta chain) occurred once. Its antigen is as yet unknown. The data were obtained in a study of T cell clonotyping in hematopoietic cell transplantation. Profiling relied on immunoSEQ multiplex PCR, and the TCRdb table lists in-frame clones only, not all of them. This table has 9,500 to 12,000 clones, 75% to 90% appearing once. General study results and limits: No sorting was done, leaving CD4 and CD8 contributions mixed.

This sample comprised PBMCs, obtained 180 days after allogeneic stem cell transplant. This receptor was taken from a male patient aged 55-69 years who had an allogeneic stem cell transplant from an unrelated donor, so the T cells may come from the graft donor. Some clones in this sample may be carry-over from other donors' samples.

The CDR3 here is CASTVSDSYEQYF. The CDR3 region has the DNA TGTGCCAGCACGGTTAGCGATAGTTACGAGCAGTACTTC. The chain has TRBV2 and TRBJ2-7; TRBD2 might be the D (5 bases). Germline CDR1 and CDR2: SNHLY and FYNNEI. Deletions cut 7 bases from V and 4 bases from J, with 14 bases between. The CDR3 is made up of 13 amino acids.